Listed below are T cell receptor beta chains from one sample, sequenced in a study of blood T cell repertoires in COVID-19. The assay was immunoSEQ multiplex PCR, and TCRdb's table has in-frame clones only and misses some. The table shows roughly 110,000 clones, with 85% occurring only once. The sequenced sample was peripheral blood. The origin of the receptors is a human donor in a cohort sampled during active COVID-19. Both conserved end residues are part of each CDR3. The D gene is left open where the match is weak.

J gene,CDR3 length,D gene,V gene,CDR3 protein
TRBJ2-1,16,TRBD2,TRBV14,CASSQHLGGGADEQFF
TRBJ1-3,17,-,TRBV2,CASSERGGPFSGNTIYF
TRBJ1-1,13,-,TRBV6-6,CASTVDSYTEAFF
TRBJ1-2,15,TRBD1,TRBV20-1,CSASKALGQGGGYTF
TRBJ1-6,14,-,TRBV6-6,CASMTVLGDSPLHF
TRBJ1-1,14,-,TRBV6-2/TRBV6-3,CASSWGQSNTEAFF
TRBJ1-2,15,TRBD1,TRBV27,CASSAGTGGDYGYTF
TRBJ1-1,20,TRBD1,TRBV29-1,CSVDFPNRGRLATENTEAFF
TRBJ2-7,15,-,TRBV5-1,CASSLVQRQVDEQYF
TRBJ1-1,14,TRBD1,TRBV5-1,CASSSGTGSSEAFF
TRBJ1-1,13,TRBD1,TRBV11-3,CASSRQGGDEAFF
TRBJ1-1,13,-,TRBV29-1,CSGGRTPNTEAFF
TRBJ1-1,14,-,TRBV18,CASSPGRTYTEAFF
TRBJ1-2,12,-,TRBV10-3,CAISVTDYGYTF
TRBJ2-7,14,TRBD1,TRBV7-2,CASSSSTGTYEQYF
TRBJ2-1,17,TRBD2,TRBV24-1,CATSGPTSGGASYEQFF
TRBJ2-3,14,-,TRBV7-3,CASSVGLSTDTQYF
TRBJ1-2,11,-,TRBV25-1,CASRGLFGYTF
TRBJ1-5,15,TRBD1,TRBV6-2/TRBV6-3,CASSTRDRVGQPQHF
TRBJ1-5,17,TRBD1,TRBV5-4,CASSLDPGQGANQPQHF
TRBJ2-1,15,-,TRBV5-1,CASSLDSGSYNEQFF
TRBJ1-2,16,TRBD1,TRBV6-1,CASSDERTGEIYGYTF
TRBJ2-7,12,-,TRBV11-1,CASSQQGFEQYF
TRBJ2-7,15,TRBD1,TRBV7-2,CASSNPPGQSYEQYF
TRBJ1-1,16,-,TRBV6-6,CASSLDPGIIGTEAFF
TRBJ1-1,12,-,TRBV6-5,CASRQGLTEAFF
TRBJ2-7,13,-,TRBV6-5,CASIEGDWGEQYF
TRBJ1-5,13,TRBD1,TRBV6-5,CASRGQGNQPQHF
TRBJ2-1,19,TRBD2,TRBV18,CASSLLVLAGASRNNEQFF
TRBJ1-4,15,TRBD1,TRBV6-5,CASSSTGGFDEKLFF
TRBJ1-3,14,-,TRBV24-1,CATSGAGAGNTIYF
TRBJ2-1,14,-,TRBV6-2/TRBV6-3,CASSYSPGVDEQFF
TRBJ2-3,12,-,TRBV7-2,CASRGGADTQYF
TRBJ2-5,14,TRBD2,TRBV9,CASSIAGGPETQYF
TRBJ1-1,15,TRBD1,TRBV3-1/TRBV3-2,CASSQVRGQVIEAFF
TRBJ2-4,15,-,TRBV11-2,CASSLEGGKPNIQYF
TRBJ1-4,14,-,TRBV6-2/TRBV6-3,CASSYEGRSEKLFF
TRBJ1-2,16,-,TRBV7-2,CASSLAGARSSNGYTF
TRBJ2-1,14,TRBD2,TRBV27,CASRLAGNYNEQFF
TRBJ1-1,15,TRBD1,TRBV10-3,CAISESQGAGTEAFF
TRBJ1-1,11,TRBD1,TRBV28,CASEDRVITFF
TRBJ2-7,15,-,TRBV7-2,CASSPWGEGIYEQYF
TRBJ1-6,15,-,TRBV21-1,CASSKRDSHNSPLHF
TRBJ2-7,11,-,TRBV11-2,CASSAELEQYF
TRBJ1-1,11,-,TRBV7-9,CASSLETRAFF
TRBJ1-6,17,TRBD1,TRBV4-3,CASSQDSPGGDNSPLHF
TRBJ2-3,17,-,TRBV7-2,CASSLFGGPSSTDTQYF
TRBJ2-7,14,TRBD1,TRBV5-1,CASSGQAGGYEQYF
TRBJ2-3,17,TRBD2,TRBV3-1/TRBV3-2,CASSQALPTSGPDTQYF
TRBJ2-3,16,TRBD2,TRBV5-6,CASSPHGLAGRDTQYF
TRBJ2-1,16,-,TRBV19,CASPEAGAASYNEQFF
TRBJ1-2,13,-,TRBV25-1,CASSGFGNYGYTF
TRBJ1-1,11,-,TRBV3-1/TRBV3-2,CASTLGPEAFF
TRBJ1-1,15,-,TRBV6-6,CASSYGSGANTEAFF
TRBJ2-3,14,-,TRBV7-2,CASSLLRTLDTQYF
TRBJ2-3,13,TRBD1,TRBV19,CASHRGTLDTQYF
TRBJ1-1,16,-,TRBV6-2/TRBV6-3,CASSTPPGFMNTEAFF
TRBJ1-5,14,-,TRBV3-1/TRBV3-2,CASREGRGLEPQHF
TRBJ1-1,15,-,TRBV4-1,CASSPREVVNTEAFF